Listed below are T cell receptor beta chains from one sample, sequenced in a study of metastatic and nonmetastatic thyroid tumors. TCRdb ran MiXCR on the PCR reads. This table has almost 35,000 clones, approximately 34% appearing once. The source material was tumor tissue. All receptors derive from a female donor with papillary thyroid cancer or a benign thyroid nodule (not recorded which). Some clones in this sample may be carry-over from other donors' samples. Each CDR3 is given with its conserved first and last residue. Fields, in order: J gene, V gene, D gene, CDR3 length, clone size, CDR3 protein, CDR3 DNA. The D gene is left open where the match is weak. Size is stated for part of the rows, as once, few or many counts, or as a class when the clone is expanded.

TRBJ2-1 TRBV2 NA 14 NA CASSRGDPSGEQFF TGTGCCAGCAGCCGCGGGGACCCCAGCGGTGAGCAGTTCTTC
TRBJ1-5 TRBV12-3/TRBV12-4 NA 13 medium-sized CASSLLEVQPQHF TGTGCCAGCAGTTTGCTGGAGGTTCAGCCCCAGCATTTT
TRBJ2-7 TRBV12-3/TRBV12-4 TRBD2 13 few CASSKLAEYEQYF TGTGCCAGCAGTAAACTAGCGGAATACGAGCAGTACTTC
TRBJ2-7 TRBV11-1 TRBD2 16 NA CASSGLLAGVTYEQYF TGTGCCAGCAGCGGGCTCCTAGCGGGAGTTACCTACGAGCAGTACTTC
TRBJ1-2 TRBV12-3/TRBV12-4 TRBD1 14 few CASSTGGAGYGYTF TGTGCCAGCTCTACAGGGGGCGCAGGCTATGGCTACACCTTC
TRBJ1-5 TRBV6-2/TRBV6-3 NA 13 NA CASSYDGYQPQHF TGTGCCAGCAGTTACGATGGGTATCAGCCCCAGCATTTT
TRBJ1-1 TRBV9 NA 15 NA CASSVEFTGNTEAFF TGTGCCAGCAGCGTGGAATTTACCGGGAACACTGAAGCTTTCTTT
TRBJ2-7 TRBV30 TRBD2 15 NA CAWSFKTGGWNEQYF TGTGCCTGGAGCTTCAAAACGGGAGGGTGGAACGAGCAGTACTTC
TRBJ1-2 TRBV6-5 NA 18 NA CASSYSSQASGQHYGYTF TGTGCCAGCAGTTACTCGTCGCAGGCGTCCGGACAGCACTATGGCTACACCTTC
TRBJ2-2 TRBV7-2 TRBD1 15 NA CASSLGGTGTGELFF TGTGCCAGCAGCTTAGGTGGGACAGGCACCGGGGAGCTGTTTTTT
TRBJ1-2 TRBV6-1 NA 11 NA CASRSGLGYTF TGTGCCAGCAGATCAGGGCTTGGCTACACCTTC
TRBJ2-1 TRBV24-1 TRBD1 15 NA CATKFSGTGGDEQFF TGTGCCACCAAATTCTCCGGGACAGGGGGCGATGAGCAGTTCTTC
TRBJ1-2 TRBV7-2 TRBD1 13 NA CASSLQGEYGYTF TGTGCCAGCAGCTTACAGGGGGAGTATGGCTACACCTTC
TRBJ2-6 TRBV11-2 TRBD2 17 NA CASRPTSGRAGANVLTF TGTGCCAGCAGGCCAACTAGCGGGAGGGCTGGGGCCAACGTCCTGACTTTC
TRBJ1-2 TRBV4-3 NA 15 NA CASSRVVSGLSGYTF TGCGCCAGCAGCCGAGTTGTCAGCGGGTTATCTGGCTACACCTTC
TRBJ2-2 TRBV11-2 NA 12 NA CASSLSTGELFF TGTGCCAGCAGCTTATCGACCGGGGAGCTGTTTTTT
TRBJ2-1 TRBV20-1 TRBD2 14 NA CSKDGTSGRDEQFF TGCAGCAAAGACGGGACTAGCGGGAGGGATGAGCAGTTCTTC
TRBJ1-1 TRBV20-1 NA 15 NA CSANSPRRPNPEAFF TGCAGTGCAAACTCCCCGCGGAGACCCAATCCTGAAGCTTTCTTT
TRBJ1-5 TRBV6-2/TRBV6-3 TRBD1 12 NA CASRQGIQPQHF TGTGCCAGTCGACAGGGGATTCAGCCCCAGCATTTT
TRBJ2-3 TRBV6-2/TRBV6-3 TRBD2 15 NA CASMLLAGGQDTQYF TGTGCCAGCATGTTGCTAGCGGGAGGGCAAGATACGCAGTATTTT
TRBJ2-6 TRBV5-1 NA 14 NA CATAGVAGANVLTF TGCGCCACCGCAGGGGTTGCTGGGGCCAACGTCCTGACTTTC
TRBJ2-1 TRBV4-2 NA 16 NA CASSPGGARGTNEQFF TGTGCCAGCAGCCCGGGTGGAGCTAGGGGTACCAATGAGCAGTTCTTC
TRBJ1-3 TRBV5-1 NA 15 NA CASSFGDSTLGAIYF NA
TRBJ1-6 TRBV20-1 NA 13 NA CSARTGANSPLHF TGCAGTGCTAGGACAGGAGCTAATTCACCCCTCCACTTT
TRBJ1-1 TRBV9 TRBD1 14 NA CASSPTGMNTEAFF TGTGCCAGCAGCCCGACAGGGATGAACACTGAAGCTTTCTTT
TRBJ1-2 TRBV30 NA 16 NA CAWSPPWSTSNYGYTF TGTGCCTGGAGTCCCCCGTGGAGCACATCCAACTATGGCTACACCTTC
TRBJ2-7 TRBV6-6 TRBD1 15 NA CASSYRTGLAGEQYF TGTGCCAGCAGTTACCGGACAGGGCTGGCTGGGGAGCAGTACTTC
TRBJ2-7 TRBV27 TRBD2 13 few CASSSGLVHEQYF TGTGCCAGCAGTTCGGGACTAGTCCACGAGCAGTACTTC
TRBJ1-6 TRBV10-1 NA 12 many CASSEDRSPLHF TGCGCCAGCAGCGAGGACAGATCACCCCTCCACTTT
TRBJ2-2 TRBV6-1 TRBD1 15 few CASSPGQGDTGELFF TGTGCCAGCAGTCCCGGACAGGGGGACACCGGGGAGCTGTTTTTT
TRBJ1-2 TRBV6-1 NA 13 NA CASSDGGNYGYTF TGTGCCAGCAGTGACGGAGGTAACTATGGCTACACCTTC
TRBJ1-6 TRBV6-2/TRBV6-3 NA 10 NA CARRNSPLHF TGTGCCAGGCGGAATTCACCCCTCCACTTT
TRBJ1-4 TRBV5-1 NA 15 NA CASSPEAQLNEKLFF TGCGCCAGCAGCCCGGAGGCACAGCTGAATGAAAAACTGTTTTTT
TRBJ1-1 TRBV5-5 NA 14 NA CASSLGWIGTEAFF TGTGCCAGCAGCTTGGGATGGATCGGCACTGAAGCTTTCTTT
TRBJ1-5 TRBV6-6 NA 15 few CASSYPGPGNQPQHF TGTGCCAGCAGTTACCCGGGTCCTGGAAATCAGCCCCAGCATTTT
TRBJ2-7 TRBV10-3 NA 14 NA CAIKRQVSSYEQYF TGTGCCATCAAGCGGCAGGTGAGCTCCTACGAGCAGTACTTC
TRBJ2-3 TRBV28 TRBD1 11 NA CASTGGDTQYF TGTGCCAGCACAGGGGGAGATACGCAGTATTTT
TRBJ1-6 TRBV12-3/TRBV12-4 NA 11 NA CASTHSSPLHF TGTGCCAGCACCCATAGCTCACCCCTCCACTTT
TRBJ1-2 TRBV20-1 NA 15 NA CSARKLRTDLYGYTF TGCAGTGCTAGGAAGTTGAGGACGGATCTCTATGGCTACACCTTC
TRBJ2-3 TRBV20-1 TRBD1 16 NA CSAAAVGQGLTDTQYF TGCAGTGCTGCCGCCGTTGGACAGGGACTCACAGATACGCAGTATTTT
TRBJ2-6 TRBV19 TRBD1 17 NA CASSPRDRGPGANVLTF TGTGCCAGTAGTCCCCGGGACAGGGGGCCTGGGGCCAACGTCCTGACTTTC
TRBJ2-5 TRBV6-1 NA 16 NA CASSGENRAIQETQYF TGTGCCAGCAGTGGGGAGAACAGGGCGATCCAAGAGACCCAGTACTTC
TRBJ2-7 TRBV27 NA 14 NA CASSFLPLIGEQYF TGTGCCAGCAGTTTTCTTCCGCTCATCGGGGAGCAGTACTTC
TRBJ1-6 TRBV19 NA 13 NA CASSIRGDSPLHF TGTGCCAGTAGTATTAGAGGTGATTCACCCCTCCACTTT
TRBJ1-5 TRBV24-1 TRBD1 14 NA CATSDGQVNQPQHF TGTGCCACCAGTGACGGACAGGTTAATCAGCCCCAGCATTTT
TRBJ2-3 TRBV10-3 TRBD1 14 many CAINRDRVLTTQYF TGTGCCATCAACCGGGACAGGGTCCTAACAACGCAGTATTTT
TRBJ2-1 TRBV12-3/TRBV12-4 TRBD2 15 few CASSLSSGSYNEQFF TGTGCCAGCAGTTTATCTAGCGGCTCCTACAATGAGCAGTTCTTC
TRBJ1-1 TRBV15 NA 13 few CATSRGPGTEAFF TGTGCCACCAGCAGAGGCCCGGGCACTGAAGCTTTCTTT
TRBJ2-1 TRBV6-1 NA 13 NA CASEGGQYNEQFF TGTGCCAGCGAGGGGGGGCAGTACAATGAGCAGTTCTTC
TRBJ1-1 TRBV7-9 NA 15 NA CASSLARESRAEAFF TGTGCCAGCAGCTTAGCGCGGGAGAGTCGGGCTGAAGCTTTCTTT
TRBJ2-6 TRBV6-2/TRBV6-3 NA 21 NA CASSYSSWVGTPSSGANVLTF TGTGCCAGCAGTTACTCAAGTTGGGTCGGGACTCCAAGCTCTGGGGCCAACGTCCTGACTTTC
TRBJ2-1 TRBV28 TRBD2 14 NA CASSFSLAGNEQFF TGTGCCAGCAGTTTCTCCCTAGCGGGCAATGAGCAGTTCTTC
TRBJ2-7 TRBV4-3 TRBD2 15 few CASSQDEGGPYEQYF TGCGCCAGCAGCCAAGATGAGGGAGGGCCATACGAGCAGTACTTC
TRBJ1-2 TRBV6-1 TRBD1 14 NA CASRGDSTNYGYTF TGTGCCAGCAGGGGGGACAGTACTAACTATGGCTACACCTTC
TRBJ2-7 TRBV7-2 TRBD1 14 NA CASSPKTGGYEQYF TGTGCCAGCAGCCCTAAGACAGGGGGCTACGAGCAGTACTTC